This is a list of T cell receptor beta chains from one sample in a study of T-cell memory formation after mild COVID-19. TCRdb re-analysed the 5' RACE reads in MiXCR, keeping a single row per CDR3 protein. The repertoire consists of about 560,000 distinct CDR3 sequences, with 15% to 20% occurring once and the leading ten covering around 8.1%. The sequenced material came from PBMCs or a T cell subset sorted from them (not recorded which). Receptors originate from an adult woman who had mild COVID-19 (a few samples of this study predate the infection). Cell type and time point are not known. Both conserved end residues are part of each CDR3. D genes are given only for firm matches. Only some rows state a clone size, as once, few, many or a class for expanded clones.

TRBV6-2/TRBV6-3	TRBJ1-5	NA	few	CASSWGGSGNQPQHF	TGTGCCAGCAGTTGGGGGGGCTCGGGCAATCAGCCCCAGCATTTT
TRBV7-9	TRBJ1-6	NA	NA	CASGETGRNSPLHF	TGTGCCAGCGGGGAGACCGGGAGGAATTCACCCCTCCACTTT
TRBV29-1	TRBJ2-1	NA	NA	CSVDRQPNEQFF	TGCAGCGTTGATCGTCAGCCCAATGAGCAGTTCTTC
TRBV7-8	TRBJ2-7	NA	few	CASSLEGLRSSYEQYF	TGTGCCAGCAGCTTAGAGGGGCTGAGGAGCTCCTACGAGCAGTACTTC
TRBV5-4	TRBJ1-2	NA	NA	CASSHTQGRGYTF	TGTGCCAGCAGCCATACTCAGGGGCGAGGCTACACCTTC
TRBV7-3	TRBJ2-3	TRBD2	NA	CASSLLAGGRGSSTDTQYF	TGTGCCAGCAGCTTACTAGCGGGGGGCCGAGGATCTAGCACAGATACGCAGTATTTT
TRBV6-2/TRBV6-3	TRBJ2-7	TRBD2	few	CASSRTSGRARDEQYF	TGTGCCAGCAGCCGGACTAGCGGGAGGGCCAGGGACGAGCAGTACTTC
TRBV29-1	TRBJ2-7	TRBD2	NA	CSVEDDSGRPYEQYF	TGCAGCGTTGAAGATGACAGCGGGAGACCCTACGAGCAGTACTTC
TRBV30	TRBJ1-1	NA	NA	CAWSVTTITEAFF	TGTGCCTGGAGTGTAACCACCATCACTGAAGCTTTCTTT
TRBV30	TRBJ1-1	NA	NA	CAWSAEMRHTEAFF	TGTGCCTGGAGTGCGGAGATGAGGCACACTGAAGCTTTCTTT
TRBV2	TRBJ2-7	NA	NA	CASNTWTLYSYEQYF	TGTGCCAGCAACACCTGGACTCTTTACTCCTACGAGCAGTACTTC
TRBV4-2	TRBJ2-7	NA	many	CASSPGVGYEQYF	TGTGCCAGCAGCCCGGGGGTAGGGTACGAGCAGTACTTC
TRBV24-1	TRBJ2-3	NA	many	CATRAVGEDTQYF	TGTGCCACCAGGGCAGTTGGTGAAGATACGCAGTATTTT
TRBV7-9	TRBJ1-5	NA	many	CASSGNSNQPQHF	TGTGCCAGCAGCGGTAACAGTAATCAGCCCCAGCATTTT
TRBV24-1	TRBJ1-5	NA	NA	CATSGGGLGNQPQHF	TGTGCCACCAGTGGCGGAGGGTTGGGAAATCAGCCCCAGCATTTT
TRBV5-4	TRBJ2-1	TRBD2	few	CASSLAGGINYNEQFF	TGTGCCAGCAGCTTAGCGGGAGGAATCAACTACAATGAGCAGTTCTTC
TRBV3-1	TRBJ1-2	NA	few	CASSQGPPGDGYGYTF	TGTGCCAGCAGCCAAGGCCCCCCAGGGGATGGCTATGGCTACACCTTC
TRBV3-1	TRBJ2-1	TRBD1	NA	CASSTRDRITKEQFF	TGTGCCAGCAGCACCCGGGACAGGATTACCAAAGAGCAGTTCTTC
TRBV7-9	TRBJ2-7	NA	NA	CASSLDRHYEQYF	TGTGCCAGCAGCTTAGACAGGCATTACGAGCAGTACTTC
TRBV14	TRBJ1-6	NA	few	CASSRVGTDLHF	TGTGCCAGCAGCCGCGTGGGGACCGACCTCCACTTT
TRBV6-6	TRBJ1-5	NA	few	CASSYSMWRKGNQPQHF	TGTGCCAGCAGTTACTCGATGTGGAGGAAAGGGAATCAGCCCCAGCATTTT
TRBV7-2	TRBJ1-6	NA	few	CASSFSGSRAPLHF	TGTGCCAGCAGCTTCTCAGGTTCTAGGGCACCCCTCCACTTT
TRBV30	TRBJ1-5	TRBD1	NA	CAWSTGTGGQPQHF	TGTGCCTGGAGTACCGGGACAGGGGGCCAGCCCCAGCATTTT
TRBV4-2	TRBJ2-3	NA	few	CASSQTSGTDTDTQYF	TGTGCCAGCAGCCAAACGTCCGGGACTGACACAGATACGCAGTATTTT
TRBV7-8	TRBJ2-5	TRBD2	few	CASSFKTLRGAETQYF	TGTGCCAGCAGCTTCAAAACACTGCGGGGGGCGGAGACCCAGTACTTC
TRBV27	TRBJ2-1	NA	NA	CASRPRGSYNEQFF	TGTGCCAGCAGACCCCGGGGCTCCTACAATGAGCAGTTCTTC
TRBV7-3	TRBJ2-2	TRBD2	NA	CASSQTSGVTGELFF	TGTGCCAGCAGCCAGACTAGCGGGGTAACCGGGGAGCTGTTTTTT
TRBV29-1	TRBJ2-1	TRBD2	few	CSVEDPLGNPTSGRQDEQFF	TGCAGCGTTGAAGATCCCCTAGGAAACCCGACTAGCGGGAGACAGGATGAGCAGTTCTTC
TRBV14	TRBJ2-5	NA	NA	CASRTGDFQETQYF	TGTGCCAGCAGAACCGGGGACTTTCAAGAGACCCAGTACTTC
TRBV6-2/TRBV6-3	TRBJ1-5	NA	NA	CASSYSRAELLFSNQPQHF	TGTGCCAGCAGTTACTCCAGGGCAGAATTACTCTTTAGCAATCAGCCCCAGCATTTT
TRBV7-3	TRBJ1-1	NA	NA	CASSLSSLGSTEAFF	TGTGCCAGCAGCCTTAGTTCTTTAGGGAGCACTGAAGCTTTCTTT
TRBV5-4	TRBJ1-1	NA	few	CASSIMNTEAFF	TGTGCCAGCAGTATCATGAACACTGAAGCTTTCTTT
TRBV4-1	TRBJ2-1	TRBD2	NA	CASSPYPGLADNEQFF	TGCGCCAGCAGCCCCTACCCGGGACTAGCGGACAATGAGCAGTTCTTC
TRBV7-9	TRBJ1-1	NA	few	CASSFMDVMRGTEAFF	TGTGCCAGCAGCTTTATGGATGTTATGAGAGGGACTGAAGCTTTCTTT
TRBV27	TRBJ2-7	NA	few	CASSLSASVVYEQYF	TGTGCCAGCAGTTTATCGGCTAGCGTGGTCTACGAGCAGTACTTC
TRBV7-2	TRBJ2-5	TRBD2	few	CASSPSLAGGHQETQYF	TGTGCCAGCAGCCCCTCCCTAGCGGGGGGGCACCAAGAGACCCAGTACTTC
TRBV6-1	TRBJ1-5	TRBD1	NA	CASSERETGDHYSNQPQHF	TGTGCCAGCAGTGAAAGGGAGACAGGGGACCACTATAGCAATCAGCCCCAGCATTTT